A selection of T cell receptor beta chains follows, all from one sample in a study of blood T cell repertoires in COVID-19. Method: immunoSEQ multiplex PCR; TCRdb's copy keeps in-frame clones and lacks some. The table records 250,000 to 300,000 clones, more than 70% of them present only once. The sample consisted of peripheral blood. The receptors originated from a young woman with COVID-19, enrolled during active disease. Each CDR3 is given without its conserved first and last residue. The order of the fields is CDR3 length, V gene, CDR3 protein.

14	TRBV2	ASRSRAGSVREKLF
12	TRBV4-2	ASSSGGYAQPQH
13	TRBV2	ASYEGLAAYNEQF
13	TRBV18	ASSPDTVPGNTIY
11	TRBV29-1	SVAGQGAGEQY
14	TRBV28	ASSLSPSGRKGELF
11	TRBV30	AWSGTGVYEQY
14	TRBV5-4	ASSSPGQGANSPLH
12	TRBV28	ASETGSHSYEQY
13	TRBV7-3	ASSSTSGSYNEQF
16	TRBV3-1/TRBV3-2	ASSQEQHSGRALGTQY
13	TRBV5-5	ASSFDSEPPYEQY
13	TRBV2	ASTPGGVEREKLF
12	TRBV5-5	ASSPSGLNEKLF
14	TRBV7-2	ASSSGLAGTYNEQF
12	TRBV20-1	SASRGLVGETQY
15	TRBV7-9	ASSPRTSGTSTDTQY
12	TRBV24-1	ATREGRVGGELF
12	TRBV18	ASSPYNKNTEAF
15	TRBV3-1/TRBV3-2	ASSQALQDLSGNTIY
9	TRBV6-5	ASSRRGEQY
13	TRBV19	ASSNQGTGTYEQY
13	TRBV19	ASRQTGTPGGEQY
15	TRBV28	ASSSLPGQGSYNEQF
11	TRBV15	ATSRSALGPQH
15	TRBV11-2	ASSFLTQGGVDYGYT
10	TRBV28	ASTRTGDGYT
10	TRBV10-3	AISDRTTGYT
13	TRBV5-1	ASSSDRTSGSEQY
12	TRBV7-8	ASSLVRNSYEQY
13	TRBV5-4	ASSLQDKSAYEQY
14	TRBV7-9	ASSRGTGEGGTEAF
12	TRBV28	ASFEGSAGNTIY
12	TRBV11-2	ASSGGGANTEAF
12	TRBV24-1	ATSRLAATGELF
14	TRBV6-4	ASSPSAGGSNQPQH
13	TRBV2	ASSYPQGLNTEAF
12	TRBV2	ARARTSGKDTQY
13	TRBV7-9	ASSNRDRGNEKLF
12	TRBV9	ASSPRLAGEKLF
10	TRBV5-1	ASSDFKDTQY
11	TRBV19	ASTHRENTEAF